The 28 T cell receptor beta chains in this list originate from one sample, sequenced in a study of neurological immune-mediated disorders. In TCRdb, the 5' RACE reads were re-called with MiXCR into one record per CDR3 protein. The sample has about 20,000 distinct CDR3 sequences; over 9.5% are singletons. Sequencing was done on a sample of PBMCs. The receptor source for this set is a woman aged 55 to 70 with HTLV-1-associated myelopathy (HAM/TSP).

This clonotype was counted at least ten times. This CDR3 reads CSAPGGALYNEQFF. CDR3 nucleotides: TGCAGTGCTCCCGGGGGGGCCCTTTACAATGAGCAGTTCTTC. The chain couples TRBV20-1 to TRBJ2-1; 8 bases agree with TRBD2. V shed 5 bases, J shed 4 bases, and the junction held 7 bases outside the gene matches. This CDR3 is 14 amino acids long. Germline V CDR1 and CDR2: DFQATT, SNEGSKA (reference sequence).

This clonotype was picked up many times. This chain uses TRBV20-1 with TRBJ2-1, with 8 bases lining up with TRBD2. With V trimmed by 5 bases and J by 7 bases, 10 bases remained unmatched. Germline V gene data show CDR1 as DFQATT and CDR2 as SNEGSKA (reference sequence). This CDR3 has 14 residues. CDR3 amino acids: CSAQSGGSGNEQFF. CDR3 in DNA: TGCAGTGCTCAAAGCGGGGGTTCCGGTAATGAGCAGTTCTTC.

This clonotype was seen at least ten times. The rearrangement links TRBV20-1 to TRBJ2-5; TRBD2 matches 10 bases. After removal of 1 base from V and 1 base from J, the junction contained 3 bases not matched to a gene. CDR1 and CDR2 from the germline V gene are DFQATT and SNEGSKA (reference sequence). The CDR3 is made up of 15 amino acids. In nucleotides, the CDR3 is TGCAGTGCTAGAGGGCCTAGCGGGGGCCAAGAGACCCAGTACTTC. Its protein product is CSARGPSGGQETQYF.

There are many counts of this clonotype. The chain is built from TRBV20-1 and TRBJ2-7, with a possible D match to TRBD1 (5 bases). CDR1 and CDR2 from the germline V gene are DFQATT and SNEGSKA (reference sequence). V lost 6 bases to trimming and J lost 4 bases, with 16 bases between them. The CDR3 consists of 13 residues. In nucleotides, the CDR3 is TGCAGTGCCTCAGGGCAGGGTTTATACGAGCAGTACTTC. Its protein is CSASGQGLYEQYF.

This clonotype rates as medium-sized. V gene TRBV12-3 or TRBV12-4 combines with J gene TRBJ1-1; 9 nucleotides line up with TRBD1. The CDR3 totals 16 residues. The junction had 4 bases not matched to a gene; V was cut back by 1 base and J by 1 base. CDR3 DNA: TGTGCCAGCAGTTTAGACAGGGGGCTAGGGAACACTGAAGCTTTCTTT. This codes for CASSLDRGLGNTEAFF.

This clonotype was detected ten times or more. The rearrangement uses TRBV20-1 and TRBJ1-1; D unresolved. Germline CDR1 is DFQATT and CDR2 is SNEGSKA (reference sequence). There are 13 residues in the CDR3. The V gene lost 1 base and the J gene lost 5 bases, with 11 bases spanning the gap. The CDR3 DNA follows: TGCAGTGCTAGAGGGACCTTAGGGACTGAAGCTTTCTTT. It encodes CSARGTLGTEAFF.

This clonotype was seen many times. The V gene is TRBV6-5, the J gene TRBJ1-1; 8 bases are a match to TRBD1. This CDR3 comprises 13 residues. V shed 5 bases and J 1 base; nucleotides not matched to a gene: 0. Germline V gives CDR1 MNHEY, CDR2 SVGAGI. The CDR3 sequence is CASSDRGNTEAFF. As DNA, the CDR3 is TGTGCCAGCAGTGACAGGGGGAACACTGAAGCTTTCTTT.

This clonotype has at least ten counts. A read error may explain this, as a much larger clone is one base away. The genes are TRBV12-3 or TRBV12-4 and TRBJ2-3; 11 nucleotides line up with TRBD2. The CDR3 loop spans 15 amino acids. V trimming: 7 bases; J trimming: 1 base; junction bases outside the gene matches: 4. DNA of the CDR3: TGTGCCAGCACCTTGACTAGCGGGGGCACAGATACGCAGTATTTT. It is translated as CASTLTSGGTDTQYF.

This clonotype was detected many times. Germline and junction disagree at one end, which may indicate a read error. V and J are TRBV20-1 and TRBJ2-3; the match to TRBD2 covers 9 bases. This CDR3 is built from 13 residues. Germline lookup yields CDR1 DFQATT and CDR2 SNEGSKA (reference sequence). The chain's CDR3 is CRAIAGDTDTQYF. The CDR3 coding sequence is TGCAGGGCTATAGCGGGGGACACAGATACGCAGTATTTT.

This clonotype was found many times. The chain has TRBV2 and TRBJ1-1, with D perhaps TRBD1 (6 bases). Germline V gene lookup returns CDR1 SNHLY and CDR2 FYNNEI. The CDR3 has 14 residues. V shed 5 bases and J shed 4 bases, with 14 bases lying between them. DNA of the CDR3: TGTGCCAGCAGTTTTCAGGGGAGAAGCACTGAAGCTTTCTTT. This codes for CASSFQGRSTEAFF.

This clonotype is labeled medium-sized. J is TRBJ2-7 and V is TRBV5-1; TRBD1 matches at 7 bases. With 4 bases clipped from V and 6 bases from J, the junction kept 10 bases outside the gene matches. The CDR3 covers 14 residues. Germline V CDR1 and CDR2: SGHRS, YFSETQ. The CDR3: CASSTTDRVSEQYF. The DNA for the CDR3 is TGCGCCAGCAGCACTACCGACAGGGTAAGCGAGCAGTACTTC.

This clonotype was picked up many times. The chain employs TRBV20-1 and TRBJ1-1, with D tentatively TRBD1 (6 bases). The CDR3 loop spans 13 amino acids. Trimming shortened V by 7 bases and J by 1 base, and 13 bases separated the two germline ends. Germline lookup yields CDR1 DFQATT and CDR2 SNEGSKA (reference sequence). CDR3 sequence reads: CSVHRVPNTEAFF. The CDR3 DNA reads as TGCAGTGTTCACAGGGTACCGAACACTGAAGCTTTCTTT.

The sample holds many counts of this clonotype. V gene TRBV21-1 combines with J gene TRBJ2-2; TRBD2 reflects the table's D call only, with no check against the DNA. TRBV21-1 is listed as a pseudogene. The CDR3 runs to 15 residues. This CDR3 is CASSKHGTTPIELFF. Written as DNA, the CDR3 is TGTGCCAGCAGCAAACACGGGACTACCCCAATAGAGCTGTTTTTT.

This clonotype showed up many times. The CDR3 nucleotides are TGTGCCAGCAGCGCACATGCGGGCTCTAACACTGAAGCTTTCTTT. As protein: CASSAHAGSNTEAFF. This chain uses TRBV3-1 with TRBJ1-1, with D uncertain. The CDR3 consists of 15 residues. Trimming left V 5 bases short and J 2 bases short, with 15 bases between. The germline V gene encodes CDR1 LGHDT and CDR2 YNNKEL (reference sequence).

This clonotype has ten or more counts. The gene calls are TRBV18 and TRBJ1-4; D remains ambiguous. Germline CDR1 KGHSH, CDR2 LQKENI. This CDR3 is built from 14 residues. The V end was cut by 1 base, the J end by 4 bases, with 7 bases between. CDR3 in DNA: TGTGCCAGCTCACCACGCGGGAGTAATGAAAAACTGTTTTTT. Amino acids: CASSPRGSNEKLFF.

CDR3 sequence reads: CASSLRLAGATSYNEQFF. CDR3 DNA sequence: TGTGCCAGCAGTTTAAGGCTAGCGGGGGCGACCTCCTACAATGAGCAGTTCTTC. V and J are TRBV12-3 or TRBV12-4 and TRBJ2-1, with 10 nucleotides matching TRBD2. The CDR3 is made up of 18 amino acids. V shed 2 bases and J 0 bases; nucleotides not matched to a gene: 7.

This clonotype was seen only once. This may come from a read error, since a much larger clone is one base off. V is TRBV30 and J is TRBJ2-3, with D perhaps matching TRBD2 (5 bases). The CDR3 consists of 13 residues. The germline V gene encodes CDR1 GTSNPN and CDR2 SVGIG (reference sequence). Trimming cost V 8 bases and J 5 bases, with 17 bases left between them. The CDR3 spells CAPGSSLGDTQYF. As DNA, the CDR3 is TGTGCCCCGGGGAGTTCCCTTGGAGATACGCAGTATTTT.

This clonotype was seen ten or more times. The chain couples TRBV20-1 to TRBJ1-2; perhaps TRBD1 as D (6 bases). The CDR3 totals 13 residues. Germline CDR1 is DFQATT and CDR2 is SNEGSKA (reference sequence). V lost 5 bases, J lost 8 bases, and 18 bases lay in between. Here the CDR3 reads CSARGGGGLGYTF. DNA of the CDR3: TGCAGTGCTCGAGGGGGTGGGGGGCTCGGCTACACCTTC.

This clonotype rates as medium-sized (0.01 to 0.1%). The gene calls are TRBV10-2 and TRBJ2-1; D is ambiguous. V was cut by 0 bases and J by 6 bases, with 12 bases left in between. Looked up from germline, CDR1 is WSHSY and CDR2 is SAAADI. This CDR3 has 15 residues. The CDR3 reads CASSESYWNSNEQFF. The CDR3 DNA reads as TGCGCCAGCAGTGAGTCCTATTGGAACTCCAATGAGCAGTTCTTC.

This clonotype was seen many times. The rearrangement links TRBV27 to TRBJ2-3; either TRBD1 or TRBD2 may supply D (5 bases each). Per the germline V gene, CDR1 is MNHEY and CDR2 is SMNVEV (reference sequence). CDR3 size: 15 residues. Between the trimmed V and J ends, which lost 3 bases and 2 bases, there was a span of 12 bases. The CDR3 sequence: CASSLVVGVTDTQYF. In DNA, the CDR3 is TGTGCCAGCAGTTTGGTTGTGGGGGTCACAGATACGCAGTATTTT.

This clonotype was recorded many times. This rearrangement joins TRBV7-3 to TRBJ2-2; the D is unclear. The CDR3 covers 15 residues. Trimming removed 0 bases at V and 2 bases at J, with 7 bases between. The germline V gene encodes CDR1 SGHTA and CDR2 FQGTGA. The CDR3 bases are TGTGCCAGCAGCTTAACGTTCACAAACACCGGGGAGCTGTTTTTT. It yields the protein CASSLTFTNTGELFF. The full variable domain, with the rest looked up from reference TRBV7-3 and TRBJ2-2, is GAGVSQTPSNKVTEKGKYVELRCDPISGHTALYWYRQSLGQGPEFLIYFQGTGAADDSGLPNDRFFAVRPEGSVSTLKIQRTERGDSAVYLCASSLTFTNTGELFFGEGSRLTVL.

This clonotype was recorded many times. The chain carries TRBV4-1 and TRBJ2-7; D might be TRBD1 (6 bases). The CDR3 covers 15 residues. V lost 2 bases, J lost 1 base, and 12 bases lay in between. CDR1 and CDR2 (germline): MGHRA, YSYEKL. The CDR3 nucleotides read TGCGCCAGCAGCCAACGGACGGACAGTTCCTACGAGCAGTACTTC. Residues: CASSQRTDSSYEQYF.

This clonotype occurred many times. The genes are TRBV5-1 and TRBJ2-3; D remains unclear. CDR3 length equals 14 residues. Trimming took 7 bases from V and 2 from J, leaving 14 bases between them. Germline lookup yields CDR1 SGHRS and CDR2 YFSETQ. The CDR3 bases are TGCGCCAGCCGGAAGGAATACCTCACAGATACGCAGTATTTT. Translated: CASRKEYLTDTQYF.

Ten or more counts support this clonotype. The chain combines TRBV20-1 with TRBJ2-5, with D perhaps being TRBD1 or TRBD2 (5 bases each). Germline CDR1 DFQATT, CDR2 SNEGSKA (reference sequence). The V and J ends lost 0 bases and 4 bases respectively, with 18 bases between them. The CDR3 is 16 amino acids. CDR3 DNA sequence: TGCAGTGCTAGAGATCGGGACGCGGGCTTACGAGAGACCCAGTACTTC. Translated: CSARDRDAGLRETQYF.

This clonotype occurred many times. The chain carries TRBV5-6 and TRBJ2-3; D not resolved. The CDR3 has 16 residues. With 0 bases removed from V and 2 bases from J, the gap between germline ends came to 13 bases. Germline-derived CDR1 and CDR2 are SGHDT and YYEEEE. CDR3 loop: CASSLGNTFPTDTQYF. In DNA, the CDR3 is TGTGCCAGCAGCTTGGGAAACACCTTTCCCACAGATACGCAGTATTTT. Looking up the rest from reference TRBV5-6 and TRBJ2-3 gives the full variable domain: DAGVTQSPTHLIKTRGQQVTLRCSPKSGHDTVSWYQQALGQGPQFIFQYYEEEERQRGNFPDRFSGHQFPNYSSELNVNALLLGDSALYLCASSLGNTFPTDTQYFGPGTRLTVL.

This clonotype was recorded at least ten times. This chain connects TRBV20-1 to TRBJ1-6; D may be TRBD1 (5 bases). This CDR3 contains 16 residues. Germline V lookup: CDR1 DFQATT, CDR2 SNEGSKA (reference sequence). Trimming took 4 bases from V and 10 from J, leaving 23 bases between them. In nucleotides, the CDR3 is TGCAGTGCTATCCGGGCAGGGACGAGGGAAGGGTCACCCCTCCACTTT. Translating it yields CSAIRAGTREGSPLHF.

This clonotype was picked up a small number of times. V and J are TRBV6-6 and TRBJ2-7, with 13 bases aligning to TRBD2. The germline V gene encodes CDR1 MNHNY and CDR2 SVGAGI (reference sequence). Losses at the gene ends were 4 bases for V and 5 bases for J; bases not matched to a gene: 5. The CDR3 runs to 15 residues. The CDR3, as DNA: TGTGCCAGCAGTTTCCGGACTAGCGGGGGTCACGAGCAGTACTTC. This translates into CASSFRTSGGHEQYF.

This clonotype was counted many times. The chain combines TRBV5-1 with TRBJ2-1, with D possibly TRBD2 on 6 matching bases. The germline V gene has CDR1 SGHRS and CDR2 YFSETQ. The length of the CDR3 is 17 residues. Between the trimmed V and J ends, which lost 6 bases and 0 bases, there was a span of 19 bases. This chain's CDR3 is CASTFGGTQSSYNEQFF. CDR3 coding DNA: TGCGCCAGCACCTTTGGGGGGACCCAGAGCTCCTACAATGAGCAGTTCTTC.